The 27 T cell receptor beta chains in this list originate from one sample, sequenced in a study of regulatory T cells in long-lasting Graves disease (dated by TCRdb to the early 2020s). The sample's time point label, in plain terms: persistent/refractory GD, antithyroid drugs over 5 years with positive TRAb. For both TCR sequencing and RNA sequencing, RNA was extracted from PBMCs using TRIzol. The library was built by means of multiplex PCR. The sample was run on an Illumina HiSeq 4000. To build TCR beta libraries, CDR3 regions were amplified by Arm-PCR using iRepertoire HTBI primers. TCRdb cleaned the public reads at Q25 with fastp, built clones with MiXCR and kept in-frame beta chains. For every CDR3 protein sequence, its rows merge into one entry that carries the most common genes and DNA. The sample table lists a few hundred thousand distinct CDR3 sequences, around 21% of them with a count of one. 56% of the sample lies in the top ten.

Sequences were derived from peripheral blood mononuclear cells (PBMCs), sampled when the disease was refractory, from a patient treated with antithyroid drugs. These receptors originate from a female donor with Graves disease.

V and J are TRBV7-2 and TRBJ2-6; a weak D match, TRBD1 (6 bases). CDR1 is SGHTA and CDR2 is FQGNSA in the germline V gene. The CDR3 has 18 amino acids. V lost 1 base and J 1 base, leaving 14 bases between the germline ends. Here the CDR3 DNA reads TGTGCCAGCAGCTTAGGGAGGACAGCTGATTCTGGGGCCAACGTCCTGACTTTC. Its protein product is CASSLGRTADSGANVLTF.

The sample holds a few counts of this clonotype. This chain links TRBV20-1 with TRBJ2-1; 7 nucleotides align to TRBD1. CDR3 length: 15 amino acids. V lost 5 bases and J lost 8; bases outside the gene matches: 15. Germline V gene data show CDR1 as DFQATT and CDR2 as SNEGSKA (reference sequence). The CDR3 region is CSALFYRGALYEQFF. In DNA, the CDR3 is TGCAGTGCTCTGTTTTACAGGGGAGCGCTTTATGAGCAGTTCTTC.

This clonotype has a count of ten or more. J is TRBJ2-7 and V is TRBV4-3; 9 bases align to TRBD1. Germline loops: CDR1 LGHNA, CDR2 YSLEER. The CDR3 spans 17 residues. J was trimmed by 9 bases and V by 0 bases; bases with no gene match: 15. CDR3 bases: TGCGCCAGCAGCCAAGATAGTTGGGGACAGGGAAGGGTCCCGCAGTACTTC. Translated: CASSQDSWGQGRVPQYF.

This clonotype was detected many times. The chain couples TRBV6-2 or TRBV6-3 to TRBJ1-1, with TRBD1 matching 7 bases. This CDR3 contains 16 residues. V shed 7 bases, J shed 5 bases, and the junction held 16 bases outside the gene matches. The V gene's germline CDR1 is MNHEY and CDR2 SVGEGT. CDR3 sequence: CASIDSRRGLGTEAFF. The CDR3, as DNA: TGTGCCAGCATTGATTCTAGAAGGGGGCTGGGGACTGAAGCTTTCTTT.

The V call is TRBV24-1, the J call TRBJ2-2, with D unresolved. The CDR3 length is 13 residues. Per the germline V gene, CDR1 is KGHDR and CDR2 is SFDVKD. Deletions cut 3 bases from V and 8 bases from J, with 9 bases between. CDR3 sequence (DNA): TGTGCCACCAGTGATCATAGAAAGGGGGAGCTGTTTTTT. It specifies CATSDHRKGELFF.

V gene TRBV4-1 combines with J gene TRBJ2-7; D ambiguous. Germline V gene lookup returns CDR1 MGHRA and CDR2 YSYEKL. Trimming pared 1 base from V and 5 bases from J, leaving 9 bases between. The CDR3 runs to 13 residues. The chain's CDR3 is CASSQVTSDEQYF. The CDR3 DNA reads as TGCGCCAGCAGCCAAGTAACAAGTGACGAGCAGTACTTC.

This clonotype was counted only a few times. V is TRBV19 and J is TRBJ1-5; D gene unclear. With 3 bases removed from V and 7 bases from J, the gap between germline ends came to 19 bases. This CDR3 spans 16 amino acids. CDR1 and CDR2 from the germline V gene are LNHDA and SQIVND (reference sequence). Written as DNA, the CDR3 is TGTGCCAGTAGTATGGAGGGTGCGGCTGTCCGCCAGCCCCAGCATTTT. As protein: CASSMEGAAVRQPQHF.

This clonotype was seen a few times. J is TRBJ2-7 and V is TRBV7-9; D uncertain. Germline assignment: CDR1 SEHNR and CDR2 FQNEAQ (reference sequence). Trimming left V 0 bases short and J 5 bases short, with 8 bases between. CDR3 length equals 13 residues. CDR3 in DNA: TGTGCCAGCAGCTTAGCACTCGAGGACGAGCAGTACTTC. It yields the protein CASSLALEDEQYF.

This sequence joins TRBV20-1 and TRBJ1-1, with D unresolved. V shed 0 bases and J shed 1 base, with 9 bases lying between them. CDR1 is DFQATT, CDR2 SNEGSKA, per germline (reference sequence). The CDR3 is made up of 14 amino acids. The CDR3 here is CSARDLDWNTEAFF. The CDR3 nucleotides are TGCAGTGCTAGAGATTTGGACTGGAACACTGAAGCTTTCTTT.

This sequence joins TRBV27 and TRBJ2-7; D may be TRBD1 (6 bases). Germline V lookup: CDR1 MNHEY, CDR2 SMNVEV (reference sequence). V was shortened by 0 bases and J by 0 bases, with 12 bases between the two germline ends. This CDR3 has 16 residues. CDR3: CASSLSWGPSSYEQYF. CDR3 DNA: TGTGCCAGCAGTTTATCATGGGGGCCGAGCTCCTACGAGCAGTACTTC.

About this clonotype: Given a much more abundant clone one base away, this may be a read error. The rearrangement uses TRBV11-2 and TRBJ1-1; D might be TRBD1 (6 bases). Per the germline V gene, CDR1 is SGHAT and CDR2 is FQNNGV. The CDR3 is 16 amino acids. DNA of the CDR3: TGTGCCAGCAGCTTAGGGGAGGGGAGTAGGGACACTGAAGTTTTCTTT. It codes for CASSLGEGSRDTEVFF.

V gene TRBV19 combines with J gene TRBJ2-5; TRBD1 might be the D (5 bases). With 4 bases removed from V and 1 base from J, the gap between germline ends came to 10 bases. CDR3 size: 14 residues. Per germline, CDR1 LNHDA and CDR2 SQIVND (reference sequence). The CDR3 coding sequence is TGTGCCAGTAGTAGAAAGGGGTTCCAAGAGACCCAGTACTTC. This encodes CASSRKGFQETQYF.

This clonotype was seen only a few times. The rearrangement links TRBV28 to TRBJ2-2; the match to TRBD2 covers 12 bases. The CDR3 length is 13 residues. Germline V gene data show CDR1 as MDHEN and CDR2 as SYDVKM. J gave up 7 bases and V 10 bases, and 4 bases lay outside the gene matches. CDR3 sequence reads: CATRTSGIGELFF. The CDR3 DNA sequence: TGTGCCACCAGGACTAGCGGGATCGGGGAGCTGTTTTTT.

The V and J genes are TRBV6-9 and TRBJ1-2; D gene unclear. Trimming pared 3 bases from V and 3 bases from J, leaving 23 bases between. This CDR3 has 18 residues. CDR1 is MNHGY, CDR2 SVAAGI, per germline. The CDR3 loop is CASSYLSSSGRHYYGYTF. The DNA for the CDR3 is TGTGCCAGCAGTTACTTGTCGTCATCAGGCCGCCACTACTATGGCTACACCTTC.

This clonotype was recorded at least ten times. This chain joins TRBV6-9 and TRBJ2-4, with 11 bases aligning to TRBD2. CDR1 and CDR2 from the germline V gene are MNHGY and SVAAGI. V was pared by 3 bases and J by 0 bases, with 13 bases of the junction left unmatched. This CDR3 region has 20 residues. The CDR3 protein is CASSYSSGTSGGLAKNIQYF. In nucleotides, the CDR3 is TGTGCCAGCAGTTACTCCTCCGGGACTAGCGGCGGGCTAGCCAAAAACATTCAGTACTTC.

Ten or more counts support this clonotype. V gene TRBV11-2 combines with J gene TRBJ2-7; 7 bases map to TRBD2. With 2 bases clipped from V and 2 bases from J, the junction kept 9 bases outside the gene matches. The V gene's germline CDR1 is SGHAT and CDR2 FQNNGV. The CDR3 extends over 16 amino acids. CDR3 sequence: CASSLFQPSGTYEQYF. CDR3 nucleotides: TGTGCCAGCAGCTTATTCCAACCTAGCGGCACCTACGAGCAGTACTTC. The whole variable domain, remainder taken from reference TRBV11-2 and TRBJ2-7, is EAGVAQSPRYKIIEKRQSVAFWCNPISGHATLYWYQQILGQGPKLLIQFQNNGVVDDSQLPKDRFSAERLKGVDSTLKIQPAKLEDSAVYLCASSLFQPSGTYEQYFGPGTRLTVT.

This rearrangement joins TRBV7-9 to TRBJ1-6, with unresolved D. V lost 4 bases, J lost 9 bases, and 7 bases lay in between. From germline, CDR1 is SEHNR and CDR2 FQNEAQ (reference sequence). CDR3 length equals 12 residues. In DNA, the CDR3 is TGTGCCAGCAGCTCAATCGGTTCACCCCTCCACTTT. It translates to CASSSIGSPLHF.

The sample holds a few counts of this clonotype. The rearrangement joins TRBV12-3 or TRBV12-4 to TRBJ2-7, with 7 bases fitting TRBD1. The CDR3 extends over 15 amino acids. With V trimmed by 5 bases and J by 3 bases, 10 bases remained unmatched. The CDR3 protein is CASSPTGTANYEQYF. CDR3 coding DNA: TGTGCCAGCAGTCCCACCGGGACAGCGAACTACGAGCAGTACTTC.

This clonotype was seen at least ten times. This chain connects TRBV7-8 to TRBJ2-5; D is perhaps TRBD1 (6 bases). Germline V gene sequence: CDR1 SGHVS, CDR2 FQNEAQ. The CDR3 has 14 residues. V was shortened by 0 bases and J by 3 bases, with 8 bases between the two germline ends. The CDR3 spells CASSLAGAEETQYF. CDR3 DNA: TGTGCCAGCAGCTTAGCGGGGGCCGAAGAGACCCAGTACTTC.

This clonotype was detected many times. The chain uses TRBV28 and TRBJ2-5; possible D gene TRBD2, 6 bases. Germline CDR1 and CDR2: MDHEN and SYDVKM. Trimming stripped 3 bases from V and 3 bases from J, with 8 bases between. This CDR3 region has 13 residues. CDR3 sequence (DNA): TGTGCCAGCAGTTTGGGGGGAAAAGAGACCCAGTACTTC. Its protein product is CASSLGGKETQYF.

The rearrangement uses TRBV29-1 and TRBJ2-7, with a tentative D call TRBD1 (5 bases). V lost 4 bases and J 0 bases, leaving 16 bases between the germline ends. The CDR3 has 15 residues. Germline-derived CDR1 and CDR2 are SQVTM and ANQGSEA. CDR3 protein: CSVGGFLGHSYEQYF. The CDR3 DNA follows: TGCAGCGTTGGGGGCTTCCTTGGGCACTCCTACGAGCAGTACTTC.

In its sample, this clonotype was seen many times. A junction boundary mismatches the germline segment, possibly from a read error. The V gene is TRBV5-1, the J gene TRBJ1-5; perhaps TRBD1 as D (5 bases). The germline gives CDR1 SGHRS, CDR2 YFSETQ. This CDR3 contains 14 residues. The CDR3 loop reads CASSYGGGNQPQHF. CDR3 nucleotide sequence: TGTGCCAGCAGTTACGGGGGGGGCAATCAGCCCCAGCATTTT.

The chain links TRBV7-2 to TRBJ2-7; TRBD2 matches at 10 bases. The CDR3 is made up of 16 amino acids. V was clipped by 1 base and J by 3 bases; unmatched bases: 6. Per the germline V gene, CDR1 is SGHTA and CDR2 is FQGNSA. The CDR3 sequence is CASSLVLAGGLYEQYF. The CDR3 region has the DNA TGTGCCAGCAGCTTAGTTTTAGCGGGAGGACTCTACGAGCAGTACTTC.

This clonotype has at least ten counts. The rearrangement links TRBV6-5 to TRBJ1-3, with unresolved D. Trimming stripped 0 bases from V and 6 bases from J, with 12 bases between. The CDR3 covers 15 residues. Looked up from germline, CDR1 is MNHEY and CDR2 is SVGAGI. CDR3 nucleotide sequence: TGTGCCAGCAGTTACTCTCGGACTTTGGAAAACACCATATATTTT. This sequence encodes CASSYSRTLENTIYF.

As to this clonotype: This is likely a read error, given that the CDR3 carries no conserved phenylalanine or tryptophan at its end. The chain uses TRBV6-2 or TRBV6-3 and TRBJ2-7; 10 positions match TRBD2. The germline V gene has CDR1 MNHEY and CDR2 SVGEGT. The CDR3 covers 15 residues. The J segment lost 4 bases and the V segment lost 7 bases, leaving 10 bases of the junction unmatched. The CDR3 coding sequence is TGTGCCAGCACCCGCCGGACTAGCGGAGTGTACGAGCAGTACTCC. It codes for CASTRRTSGVYEQYS.

This clonotype was observed at least ten times. The chain recombines TRBV12-3 or TRBV12-4 with TRBJ1-1; no firm D call. The germline V and J ends were trimmed by 5 bases and 11 bases, with 15 bases remaining between them. The CDR3 runs to 12 residues. CDR3 sequence reads: CASSPGLLVAFF. CDR3 nucleotides: TGTGCCAGCAGTCCCGGACTCTTGGTTGCTTTCTTT.

Comments on this clonotype: A read error is possible here, since a much larger clone lies one base away. This chain joins TRBV6-1 and TRBJ2-7; a possible D gene is TRBD1 (6 bases). The J call is uncertain, as TRBJ1-2 better fits the DNA end. The CDR3 covers 15 residues. The germline CDR1 and CDR2 sequences are MNHNS and SASEGT. The CDR3 region has the DNA TGTGCCAGCAGCCCCCTAAGACAGGTCTTGGGAGGCTACACCTTC. Translation gives CASSPLRQVLGGYTF.